Following are 22 T cell receptor beta chains from one sample sequenced in a study of shared clonotypes between healthy human individuals. The protocol was immunoSEQ multiplex PCR, while the TCRdb copy is restricted to in-frame clones and leaves out a portion. The repertoire has about 2 million clones, approximately 94% of them found once; the top ten carry 1% to 1.5%. CD45RO-negative, CCR7-selected cells formed the naive CD8 fraction, which excluded terminally differentiated effector memory CD45RA+ cells. Sequencing used naive CD8+ T cells sorted from blood. These receptors came from a man aged 18 to 30 in good health.

The V gene is TRBV6-6, the J gene TRBJ2-1; D unclear. The CDR3 is made up of 12 amino acids. Germline CDR1 reads MNHNY; CDR2 reads SVGAGI (reference sequence). The V and J ends lost 2 bases and 7 bases respectively, with 6 bases between them. The chain's CDR3 is CASSYGMNEQFF. The CDR3 DNA reads as TGTGCCAGCAGTTACGGGATGAATGAGCAGTTCTTC.

The chain has TRBV19 and TRBJ1-1; D remains ambiguous. This CDR3 is built from 14 residues. V was shortened by 2 bases and J by 0 bases, with 7 bases between the two germline ends. Germline-derived CDR1 and CDR2 are LNHDA and SQIVND (reference sequence). CDR3 amino acids: CASSIIGLNTEAFF. CDR3 bases: TGTGCCAGTAGTATAATTGGGTTGAACACTGAAGCTTTCTTT.

The rearrangement links TRBV30 to TRBJ2-5; D could derive from TRBD1 or TRBD2 (5 bases each). The CDR3 has 14 residues. The V gene's germline CDR1 is GTSNPN and CDR2 SVGIG (reference sequence). V was clipped by 4 bases and J by 1 base, with 13 bases between them. Here the CDR3 DNA reads TGTGCCTGGAACAACCACGGGGCCCAAGAGACCCAGTACTTC. It is translated as CAWNNHGAQETQYF.

The CDR3 sequence is CASSPSEDFRLKYEQYF. CDR3 in DNA: TGTGCCAGCAGCCCCTCCGAGGATTTTCGACTTAAATACGAGCAGTACTTC. The chain employs TRBV2 and TRBJ2-7; D not resolved. CDR1 and CDR2 (germline): SNHLY, FYNNEI. The CDR3 is made up of 17 amino acids. V was shortened by 6 bases and J by 4 bases, with 25 bases between the two germline ends.

The chain joins TRBV7-9 to TRBJ2-7; possible D gene TRBD2, 5 bases. Germline assignment: CDR1 SEHNR and CDR2 FQNEAQ (reference sequence). Trimming took off 4 bases at V and 2 bases at J, with 24 bases between the two ends. This CDR3 spans 18 amino acids. CDR3 region: CASSSSIGRRGLAYEQYF. CDR3 nucleotides: TGTGCCAGCAGCTCGTCGATTGGTAGACGGGGATTGGCCTACGAGCAGTACTTC.

The chain is built from TRBV14 and TRBJ2-4; 9 nucleotides agree with TRBD1. Germline CDR1 reads SGHDN; CDR2 reads FVKESK. V trimming: 4 bases; J trimming: 3 bases; junction bases outside the gene matches: 7. There are 16 residues in the CDR3. CDR3: CASSLTGGADKNIQYF. The CDR3 DNA sequence: TGTGCCAGCAGCCTTACAGGGGGCGCGGACAAAAACATTCAGTACTTC.

The V gene is TRBV4-1, the J gene TRBJ2-3, with D unresolved. Trimming shortened V by 0 bases and J by 4 bases, and 5 bases separated the two germline ends. CDR3 size: 13 residues. Germline V gives CDR1 MGHRA, CDR2 YSYEKL. The DNA of the CDR3 is TGCGCCAGCAGCCAAGAAGGGTCAGATACGCAGTATTTT. Protein sequence: CASSQEGSDTQYF.

V is TRBV27 and J is TRBJ2-3, with D possibly called TRBD1 or TRBD2 (7 bases each). The CDR3 length is 19 residues. Trimming took off 0 bases at V and 0 bases at J, with 19 bases between the two ends. Germline CDR1 reads MNHEY; CDR2 reads SMNVEV (reference sequence). DNA of the CDR3: TGTGCCAGCAGTTTATCCACGGTTCCAGGGGGGGGTAGCACAGATACGCAGTATTTT. Translating gives CASSLSTVPGGGSTDTQYF.

This clone was seen only once. This chain connects TRBV19 to TRBJ2-7; the D is unclear. The length of the CDR3 is 13 residues. Deletions cut 10 bases from V and 3 bases from J, with 16 bases between. CDR1 is LNHDA and CDR2 is SQIVND in the germline V gene (reference sequence). The CDR3 loop is CATSRDLDYEQYF. CDR3 DNA sequence: TGTGCCACCTCGAGAGATCTCGACTACGAGCAGTACTTC.

The gene calls are TRBV7-2 and TRBJ2-4; 8 positions agree with TRBD2. The CDR3 extends over 15 amino acids. With V trimmed by 1 base and J by 7 bases, 6 bases remained unmatched. The germline CDR1 and CDR2 sequences are SGHTA and FQGNSA. This CDR3 is CASSLVAGGGNIQYF. CDR3 sequence (DNA): TGTGCCAGCAGCTTAGTGGCGGGAGGTGGCAACATTCAGTACTTC.

The chain recombines TRBV7-9 with TRBJ2-5, with 7 positions matching TRBD1. Germline CDR1 SEHNR, CDR2 FQNEAQ (reference sequence). The CDR3 loop spans 14 amino acids. J lost 3 bases, V lost 5 bases, and 6 bases had no gene match. This CDR3 is CASSHADREETQYF. The CDR3 bases are TGTGCCAGCAGCCACGCAGACAGGGAAGAGACCCAGTACTTC. Combining the CDR3 with reference TRBV7-9 and TRBJ2-5 gives the whole variable domain DTGVSQNPRHKITKRGQNVTFRCDPISEHNRLYWYRQTLGQGPEFLTYFQNEAQLEKSRLLSDRFSAERPKGSFSTLEIQRTEQGDSAMYLCASSHADREETQYFGPGTRLLVL.

This clone appeared a single time. V gene TRBV19 combines with J gene TRBJ1-5; D uncertain. Germline lookup yields CDR1 LNHDA and CDR2 SQIVND (reference sequence). Trimming pared 7 bases from V and 2 bases from J, leaving 12 bases between. The CDR3 is made up of 14 amino acids. CDR3 coding DNA: TGTGCCAGTAAGCTAGGGTGGGGCAATCAGCCCCAGCATTTT. Translating gives CASKLGWGNQPQHF.

The CDR3 is CAWSAASGGETQYF. The CDR3 region has the DNA TGTGCCTGGAGTGCGGCTAGCGGGGGGGAGACCCAGTACTTC. The chain joins TRBV30 to TRBJ2-5; TRBD2 aligns across 11 bases. CDR3 length: 14 residues. J lost 5 bases, V lost 1 base, and 3 bases had no gene match. Germline CDR1 is GTSNPN and CDR2 is SVGIG (reference sequence). The full variable domain, in which reference TRBV30 and TRBJ2-5 provide the parts outside the CDR3, is SQTIHQWPATLVQPVGSPLSLECTVEGTSNPNLYWYRQAAGRGLQLLFYSVGIGQISSEVPQNLSASRPQDRQFILSSKKLLLSDSGFYLCAWSAASGGETQYFGPGTRLLVL.

V and J are TRBV5-1 and TRBJ2-5, with 9 bases that match TRBD2. The CDR3 contains 14 residues. With V trimmed by 0 bases and J by 5 bases, 2 bases remained unmatched. CDR1 and CDR2 (germline): SGHRS, YFSETQ. CDR3: CASSLEGLAETQYF. The CDR3, as DNA: TGCGCCAGCAGCTTGGAGGGACTAGCTGAGACCCAGTACTTC.

J is TRBJ2-7 and V is TRBV27; possibly TRBD1 for D (6 bases). CDR1 and CDR2 from the germline V gene are MNHEY and SMNVEV (reference sequence). The CDR3 spans 16 residues. The V and J ends lost 6 bases and 2 bases respectively, with 20 bases between them. The CDR3 bases are TGTGCCAGCAGCCGAGGGGGTACCCTATATACCTACGAGCAGTACTTC. It encodes CASSRGGTLYTYEQYF.

This chain uses TRBV30 with TRBJ1-2; D unclear. Trimming shortened V by 3 bases and J by 6 bases, and 5 bases separated the two germline ends. Looked up from germline, CDR1 is GTSNPN and CDR2 is SVGIG (reference sequence). The CDR3 runs 10 residues. This CDR3 is CAWRRNGYTF. The CDR3 DNA is TGTGCCTGGAGAAGGAATGGCTACACCTTC.

The chain recombines TRBV27 with TRBJ2-1; the D gene is possibly TRBD2 (7 bases). The CDR3 sequence is 15 residues long. The germline CDR1 and CDR2 sequences are MNHEY and SMNVEV (reference sequence). V shed 2 bases and J shed 7 bases, with 15 bases lying between them. The CDR3 coding sequence is TGTGCCAGCAGTTTAACTTGGGAGGGGGTTAATGAGCAGTTCTTC. It encodes CASSLTWEGVNEQFF.

The chain uses TRBV27 and TRBJ2-1, with 7 nucleotides matching TRBD1. From germline, CDR1 is MNHEY and CDR2 SMNVEV (reference sequence). CDR3 length equals 16 residues. With 2 bases clipped from V and 4 bases from J, the junction kept 8 bases outside the gene matches. The CDR3 loop is CASSLKGAITYNEQFF. CDR3 DNA: TGTGCCAGCAGTTTAAAGGGGGCGATTACGTACAATGAGCAGTTCTTC.

The V and J genes are TRBV5-8 and TRBJ1-2; 8 nucleotides match TRBD1. CDR1 is SGHTS, CDR2 YDEGEE, per germline. The length of the CDR3 is 17 residues. V lost 2 bases and J lost 4; bases outside the gene matches: 13. The CDR3 DNA is TGTGCCAGCAGCTTTGGACAGGGAGAAGGGGGACTCTATGGCTACACCTTC. Protein product: CASSFGQGEGGLYGYTF.

The J gene is TRBJ2-2, the V gene TRBV10-2; TRBD1 matches at 11 bases. V shed 6 bases and J 7 bases; nucleotides not matched to a gene: 4. The V gene's germline CDR1 is WSHSY and CDR2 SAAADI. This CDR3 has 14 amino acids. CDR3 nucleotide sequence: TGCGCCAGCAGGGACAGGGGGCAGTTCGGGGAGCTGTTTTTT. Its protein product is CASRDRGQFGELFF.

V and J are TRBV6-5 and TRBJ2-7; a possible D gene is TRBD1 (5 bases). The germline gives CDR1 MNHEY, CDR2 SVGAGI. Trimming stripped 5 bases from V and 5 bases from J, with 10 bases between. The CDR3 runs to 12 residues. In DNA form, the CDR3 reads TGTGCCAGCAGTCCCTGGGGCGACGAGCAGTACTTC. Translation gives CASSPWGDEQYF.

This chain links TRBV6-5 with TRBJ1-1; D is ambiguous. CDR1 is MNHEY, CDR2 SVGAGI, per germline. V was shortened by 2 bases and J by 1 base, with 11 bases between the two germline ends. The CDR3 runs to 15 residues. DNA for the CDR3: TGTGCCAGCAGTTACCAGAGGAATGGGAACACTGAAGCTTTCTTT. Encoded protein: CASSYQRNGNTEAFF.